The TCR beta chain under discussion was sequenced for a study of OX40 agonist ivuxolimab in advanced cancers. Study-level background: Patients undergoing dose escalation presented with hepatocellular carcinoma, melanoma, renal cell or head and neck cancer.

Trimming removed 5 bases from V and 5 bases from J; junction bases left unmatched: 14. Germline V gene data show CDR1 as SGHNT and CDR2 as YYREEE (reference sequence). CDR3 size: 16 residues. Assay: immunoSEQ multiplex PCR; the TCRdb copy retains only in-frame clones and omits some. The table lists about 14,000 clones, about 90% of them singletons. As concerns this clone: Antigen unknown. The conserved phenylalanine or tryptophan normally closing the CDR3 is absent here, so this likely arose from a read error.

General study findings and limits: Low normalized T-cell clonal expansion was also seen in some nonresponders. At doses 0.1 to 3.0 mg/kg, CD4+ and CD8+ clones expanded.

Sequenced here: CD4+ or CD8+ T cells sorted from blood, sampled in a trial of the OX40 agonist ivuxolimab. This TCR was recovered from an adult with an advanced solid tumor such as melanoma, head and neck, liver or kidney cancer. V usage is TRBV5-4 and J usage is TRBJ1-2; 8 nucleotides line up with TRBD1. Written as DNA, the CDR3 is TGTGCCAGCAGGGGAGGCCCCAGACAGGGGTTTTATGGCTACACCCTC. It encodes CASRGGPRQGFYGYTL.